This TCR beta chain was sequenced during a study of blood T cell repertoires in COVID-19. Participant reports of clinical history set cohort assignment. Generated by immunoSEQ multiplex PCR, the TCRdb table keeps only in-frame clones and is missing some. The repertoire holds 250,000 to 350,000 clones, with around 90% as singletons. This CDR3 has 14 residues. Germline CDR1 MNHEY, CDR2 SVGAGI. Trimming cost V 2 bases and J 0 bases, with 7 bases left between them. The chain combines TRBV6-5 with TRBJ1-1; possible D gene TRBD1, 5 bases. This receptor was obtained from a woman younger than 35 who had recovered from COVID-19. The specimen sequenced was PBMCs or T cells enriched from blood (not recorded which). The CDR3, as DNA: TGTGCCAGCAGTTACGGGGGGGTGAACACTGAAGCTTTCTTT. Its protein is CASSYGGVNTEAFF.